This T cell receptor (beta chain) derives from a study of OX40 agonist ivuxolimab in advanced cancers. For the study at large: Partial responses were achieved by three patients: one hepatocellular carcinoma, two cutaneous melanoma. Study outcomes and limitations: In CD8+ T cells, expanded clones were on average more numerous than in CD4+. Clonal expansion was seen in CD4+ and CD8+ blood T cells by week 6 at 0.1 to 3.0 mg/kg.

With autoimmune disease history or systemic immunosuppression, patients were excluded. Comments on this clone: Its antigen is currently unknown.

V trimming: 3 bases; J trimming: 2 bases; junction bases outside the gene matches: 14. Germline V gives CDR1 LNHDA, CDR2 SQIVND (reference sequence). CDR3 length: 18 amino acids. Sequenced by immunoSEQ multiplex PCR; TCRdb stores in-frame clones only, minus some. Seen here are tens of thousands of clones, about 90% observed once, and the top ten hold 11% to 15%. This sequence joins TRBV19 and TRBJ2-5, with 8 bases lining up with TRBD2. Specimen: CD4+ or CD8+ T cells sorted from blood, collected in a trial of the OX40 agonist ivuxolimab. The receptor's source is an adult with an advanced solid tumor such as melanoma, head and neck, liver or kidney cancer. The CDR3 coding sequence is TGTGCCAGTAGTATCCCGGCCGGGAGGGGTTATGGGCAAGAGACCCAGTACTTC. Encoded protein: CASSIPAGRGYGQETQYF.